The table lists the clone carrying this T cell receptor beta chain with a few counts. What it binds is unknown. This CDR3 has 20 amino acids. The V gene end was trimmed by 1 base and the J gene end by 4 bases; junction bases not matched to a gene: 11. The V gene's germline CDR1 is MNHEY and CDR2 SVGEGT. This entry belongs to a study of response to subunit inactivated influenza vaccine. Study findings and constraints: Researchers suggested that each seasonal influenza vaccination recruits few new T cells.

Using its own MiXCR run on the RT-PCR reads, TCRdb lists one record per CDR3 protein. The sample holds around 540,000 distinct CDR3 sequences, 10% to 15% seen once. Sequenced material: PBMCs from blood, taken on the day of vaccination. The clonotype was recovered from a man between 45 and 60 years old who received an inactivated influenza vaccine. V usage is TRBV6-2 or TRBV6-3 and J usage is TRBJ2-1; 15 nucleotides line up with TRBD2. This CDR3 reads CASSYLIRTSGRARYNEQFF. The CDR3 bases are TGTGCCAGCAGTTACTTGATCAGGACTAGCGGGAGGGCCAGGTACAATGAGCAGTTCTTC.